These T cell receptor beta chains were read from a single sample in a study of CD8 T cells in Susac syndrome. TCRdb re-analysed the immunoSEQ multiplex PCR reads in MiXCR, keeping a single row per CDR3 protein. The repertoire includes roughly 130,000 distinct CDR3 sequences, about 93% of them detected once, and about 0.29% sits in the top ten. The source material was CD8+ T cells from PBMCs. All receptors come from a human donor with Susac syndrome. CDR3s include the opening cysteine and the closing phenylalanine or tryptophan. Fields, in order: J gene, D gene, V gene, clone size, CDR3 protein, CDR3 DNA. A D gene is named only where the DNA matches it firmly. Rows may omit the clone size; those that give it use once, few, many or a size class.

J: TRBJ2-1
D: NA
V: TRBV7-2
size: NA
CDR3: CASLVGDWSYNEQFF
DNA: TGTGCCAGCTTGGTGGGGGATTGGTCCTACAATGAGCAGTTCTTC

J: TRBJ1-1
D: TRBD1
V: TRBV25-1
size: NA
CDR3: CASSETDRSEAFF
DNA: TGTGCCAGCAGTGAAACGGACAGGTCTGAAGCTTTCTTT

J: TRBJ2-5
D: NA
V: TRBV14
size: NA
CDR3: CASSPPDSRETQYF
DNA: TGTGCCAGCAGCCCGCCGGACAGTAGGGAGACCCAGTACTTC

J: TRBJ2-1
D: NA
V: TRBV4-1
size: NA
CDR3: CASSQEWATYNEQFF
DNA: TGCGCCAGCAGCCAAGAGTGGGCCACCTACAATGAGCAGTTCTTC

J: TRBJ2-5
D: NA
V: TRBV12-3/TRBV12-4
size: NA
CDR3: CASKTPRVETQYF
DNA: TGTGCCAGCAAAACTCCGAGGGTGGAGACCCAGTACTTC

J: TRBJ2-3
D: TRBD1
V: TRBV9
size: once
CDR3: CASSVGQGLTDTQYF
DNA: TGTGCCAGCAGCGTCGGACAGGGACTCACAGATACGCAGTATTTT

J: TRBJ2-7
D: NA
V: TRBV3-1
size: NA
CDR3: CASSSPGVSYEQYF
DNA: TGTGCCAGCAGCAGCCCAGGGGTTTCCTACGAGCAGTACTTC

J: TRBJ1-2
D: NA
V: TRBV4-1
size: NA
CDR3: CASSHPGPALTYGYTF
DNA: TGCGCCAGCAGCCACCCGGGACCGGCTCTCACCTATGGCTACACCTTC

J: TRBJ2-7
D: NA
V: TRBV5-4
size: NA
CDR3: CASSDRDGLYEQYF
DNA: TGTGCCAGCAGCGATAGGGACGGCCTCTACGAGCAGTACTTC

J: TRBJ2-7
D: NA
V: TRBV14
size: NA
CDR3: CASSRPGRFYEQYF
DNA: TGTGCCAGCAGCCGACCAGGAAGGTTCTACGAGCAGTACTTC

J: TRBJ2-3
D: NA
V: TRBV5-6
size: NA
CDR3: CATSWGDTQYF
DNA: TGTGCCACCTCCTGGGGAGATACGCAGTATTTT

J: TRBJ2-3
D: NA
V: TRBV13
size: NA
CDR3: CASSYPPVADTQYF
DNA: TGTGCCAGCAGCTACCCCCCGGTAGCGGATACGCAGTATTTT

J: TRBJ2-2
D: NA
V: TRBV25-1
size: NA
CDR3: CASTRGRSDGELFF
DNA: TGTGCCAGCACACGCGGGCGGTCAGACGGGGAGCTGTTTTTT

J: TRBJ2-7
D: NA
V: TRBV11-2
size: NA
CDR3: CASSHAPATFSYEQYF
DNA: TGTGCCAGCAGCCACGCGCCAGCTACGTTCTCCTACGAGCAGTACTTC

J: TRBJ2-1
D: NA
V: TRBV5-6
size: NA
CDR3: CASSHSYNEQFF
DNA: TGTGCCAGCAGCCATTCCTACAATGAGCAGTTCTTC

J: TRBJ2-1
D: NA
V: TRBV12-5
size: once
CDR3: CASATFGSYNEQFF
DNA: TGTGCTAGTGCTACCTTTGGGTCCTACAATGAGCAGTTCTTC

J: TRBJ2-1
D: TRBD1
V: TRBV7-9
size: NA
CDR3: CATGTGGTWEQFF
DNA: TGTGCAACCGGGACAGGGGGAACGTGGGAGCAGTTCTTC